This is a list of T cell receptor beta chains from one sample in a study of shared clonotypes between healthy human individuals. The data were produced by immunoSEQ multiplex PCR, yet TCRdb's version contains in-frame clones alone and is incomplete. The sample gives some 490,000 clones, approximately 84% of which show up once; 12% is in the top ten. Input material: PBMCs. The receptors shown here come from a woman aged 40 to 50 in good health. Some clones in this sample may be carry-over from other donors' samples. CDR3s include the opening cysteine and the closing phenylalanine or tryptophan. The D gene is left open where the match is weak. Rows may omit the clone size; those that give it use once, few, many or a size class.

J gene: TRBJ1-5; D gene: -; V gene: TRBV20-1; clone size: -; CDR3 protein: CSQEVNQPQHF; CDR3 DNA: TGCAGTCAGGAGGTAAATCAGCCCCAGCATTTT
J gene: TRBJ2-5; D gene: TRBD2; V gene: TRBV15; clone size: many; CDR3 protein: CATSRQGGETQYF; CDR3 DNA: TGTGCCACCAGCAGACAGGGAGGGGAGACCCAGTACTTC
J gene: TRBJ2-7; D gene: -; V gene: TRBV10-3; clone size: once; CDR3 protein: CAISEFLSSYEQYF; CDR3 DNA: TGTGCCATCAGTGAGTTCCTGAGCTCCTACGAGCAGTACTTC
J gene: TRBJ2-5; D gene: TRBD1; V gene: TRBV10-2; clone size: few; CDR3 protein: CASSERGTGVETQYF; CDR3 DNA: TGCGCCAGCAGTGAGAGGGGTACAGGGGTAGAGACCCAGTACTTC
J gene: TRBJ2-5; D gene: -; V gene: TRBV7-8; clone size: once; CDR3 protein: CASSLKGVVETQYF; CDR3 DNA: TGTGCCAGCAGCTTAAAGGGAGTTGTAGAGACCCAGTACTTC
J gene: TRBJ1-5; D gene: -; V gene: TRBV29-1; clone size: -; CDR3 protein: CSVVGHLDSPPTGQPQHF; CDR3 DNA: TGCAGCGTTGTCGGCCACCTTGATTCGCCCCCGACGGGACAGCCCCAGCATTTT
J gene: TRBJ1-1; D gene: -; V gene: TRBV18; clone size: -; CDR3 protein: CASSPVQGIGTEAFF; CDR3 DNA: TGTGCCAGCTCACCAGTACAGGGAATAGGCACTGAAGCTTTCTTT
J gene: TRBJ2-1; D gene: TRBD2; V gene: TRBV4-1; clone size: -; CDR3 protein: CASSQPKREGPRNEQFF; CDR3 DNA: TGCGCCAGCAGCCAACCAAAGCGGGAGGGCCCACGAAATGAGCAGTTCTTC
J gene: TRBJ2-7; D gene: -; V gene: TRBV5-4; clone size: -; CDR3 protein: CASSLATSRGYEQYF; CDR3 DNA: TGTGCCAGCAGCTTGGCGACTTCAAGGGGCTACGAGCAGTACTTC
J gene: TRBJ2-3; D gene: -; V gene: TRBV2; clone size: -; CDR3 protein: CASSESGDTQYF; CDR3 DNA: TGTGCCAGCAGTGAATCGGGTGATACGCAGTATTTT
J gene: TRBJ1-2; D gene: -; V gene: TRBV5-4; clone size: -; CDR3 protein: CASSSYLDRARYGYTF; CDR3 DNA: TGTGCCAGCAGCTCGTACTTGGACAGAGCGCGGTATGGCTACACCTTC
J gene: TRBJ2-4; D gene: TRBD2; V gene: TRBV6-1; clone size: -; CDR3 protein: CASTEGGGTKNIQYF; CDR3 DNA: TGTGCCAGCACTGAAGGCGGGGGAACCAAAAACATTCAGTACTTC
J gene: TRBJ1-5; D gene: -; V gene: TRBV18; clone size: -; CDR3 protein: CASSPYGNSNQPQHF; CDR3 DNA: TGTGCCAGCTCACCATATGGAAATAGCAATCAGCCCCAGCATTTT
J gene: TRBJ2-5; D gene: -; V gene: TRBV7-8; clone size: once; CDR3 protein: CASSLAFREQETQYF; CDR3 DNA: TGTGCCAGCAGCTTAGCGTTCAGGGAACAAGAGACCCAGTACTTC
J gene: TRBJ2-7; D gene: TRBD1; V gene: TRBV27; clone size: -; CDR3 protein: CASRDRRTYEQYF; CDR3 DNA: TGTGCCAGCCGGGACAGGAGAACCTACGAGCAGTACTTC
J gene: TRBJ1-4; D gene: -; V gene: TRBV19; clone size: once; CDR3 protein: CASSGQGLSEKLFF; CDR3 DNA: TGTGCCAGTAGTGGCCAGGGGCTATCGGAAAAACTGTTTTTT
J gene: TRBJ2-5; D gene: TRBD2; V gene: TRBV7-2; clone size: -; CDR3 protein: CASSSGGRAGETQYF; CDR3 DNA: TGTGCCAGCAGCTCAGGCGGGAGGGCGGGGGAGACCCAGTACTTC
J gene: TRBJ1-1; D gene: TRBD1; V gene: TRBV5-6; clone size: few; CDR3 protein: CASSWGTGMNTEAFF; CDR3 DNA: TGTGCCAGCAGCTGGGGGACAGGGATGAACACTGAAGCTTTCTTT
J gene: TRBJ1-5; D gene: -; V gene: TRBV4-1; clone size: -; CDR3 protein: CASSHGGSNQPQHF; CDR3 DNA: TGCGCCAGCAGCCATGGGGGTAGCAATCAGCCCCAGCATTTT